These 14 T cell receptor beta chains were all obtained from the same sample, sequenced in a study of blood T cells in healthy people across ages. Using a J-beta primer mix together with a sample-barcoded 5' primer, a second PCR was run for roughly 6 to 11 cycles. TCRdb reanalysed the 5' RACE reads using MiXCR and keeps one entry per CDR3 protein. The sample lists 1.5 million to 2 million distinct CDR3 sequences; about two fifths were seen once. The sample comprised blood. The receptor set was obtained from a human donor in good health.

Worth noting for this clonotype: A read error may be the cause here, since a much bigger clone is one base away. The rearrangement uses TRBV4-1 and TRBJ2-1; TRBD1 aligns across 7 bases. With 7 bases clipped from V and 6 bases from J, the junction kept 12 bases outside the gene matches. This CDR3 spans 15 amino acids. CDR1 and CDR2 (germline): MGHRA, YSYEKL. The DNA for the CDR3 is TGCGCCAGCAACCGGGACCTCTCAGGGGGCAATGAGCAGTTCTTC. It specifies CASNRDLSGGNEQFF.

V usage is TRBV7-3 and J usage is TRBJ2-5; tentative D call: TRBD1 (6 bases). The V gene's germline CDR1 is SGHTA and CDR2 FQGTGA. V lost 4 bases and J lost 1, with 16 bases in between. This CDR3 contains 16 residues. CDR3 bases: TGTGCCAGCAGCTCCGGACAGTCGAGGGCCCAAGAGACCCAGTACTTC. Protein sequence: CASSSGQSRAQETQYF.

The J gene is TRBJ2-1, the V gene TRBV18; weak D call: TRBD2 (5 bases). Trimming cost V 2 bases and J 6 bases, with 17 bases left between them. Germline loops: CDR1 KGHSH, CDR2 LQKENI. The CDR3 consists of 16 residues. The CDR3: CASSPLQGRQGNEQFF. CDR3 bases: TGTGCCAGCTCACCATTGCAAGGGAGACAAGGCAATGAGCAGTTCTTC.

The chain combines TRBV7-9 with TRBJ2-4; D gene ambiguous. Trimming left V 4 bases short and J 13 bases short, with 11 bases between. The germline V gene encodes CDR1 SEHNR and CDR2 FQNEAQ (reference sequence). The CDR3 is 11 residues long. CDR3 nucleotides: TGTGCCAGCAGCTCACCGTTGGAGCAGTACTTC. Its protein is CASSSPLEQYF.

This clonotype has more than one count but fewer than ten. The J gene is TRBJ2-1, the V gene TRBV7-2; tentatively, D is TRBD1 or TRBD2 (5 bases each). The DNA end is a closer match to TRBJ2-7, so the J assignment may be wrong. The length of the CDR3 is 14 residues. Looked up from germline, CDR1 is SGHTA and CDR2 is FQGNSA. Here the CDR3 DNA reads TGTGCCAGCAATGAGGGGACGAAAACCAACGAGCAGTACTTC. Residues: CASNEGTKTNEQYF.

The gene calls are TRBV15 and TRBJ1-5; no definite D call. Trimming took off 5 bases at V and 5 bases at J, with 7 bases between the two ends. Germline loops: CDR1 LNHNV, CDR2 YYDKDF (reference sequence). CDR3 size: 12 residues. CDR3 in DNA: TGTGCCACCAGCCCACCCCATCAGCCCCAGCATTTT. Translating it yields CATSPPHQPQHF.

The chain links TRBV29-1 to TRBJ2-3; 8 bases are a match to TRBD1. Germline CDR1 reads SQVTM; CDR2 reads ANQGSEA. V was pared by 5 bases and J by 0 bases, with 4 bases of the junction left unmatched. The CDR3 loop spans 14 amino acids. The CDR3 region has the DNA TGCAGCGTTTCAGGGGGCGAGAGCACAGATACGCAGTATTTT. The encoded protein is CSVSGGESTDTQYF.

The chain recombines TRBV5-1 with TRBJ2-3; D not resolved. The CDR3 has 14 residues. The ends were cut back, 7 bases at V and 14 bases at J, with 26 bases in the middle. Germline V gene data show CDR1 as SGHRS and CDR2 as YFSETQ. CDR3 nucleotide sequence: TGCGCCAGCTCCAGCCCTTACGCAGATCTCGTAATGTATTTT. The encoded protein is CASSSPYADLVMYF.

Only a few counts were recorded for this clonotype. The chain carries TRBV6-2 or TRBV6-3 and TRBJ2-1, with 9 bases identical to TRBD2. The CDR3 is 15 residues long. Germline values: CDR1 MNHEY, CDR2 SVGEGT. V lost 2 bases to trimming and J lost 6 bases; unmatched junction nucleotides: 5. The DNA for the CDR3 is TGTGCCAGCAGTTACCCGGCGGGGGGGCGCAATGAGCAGTTCTTC. It codes for CASSYPAGGRNEQFF.

In this sample, this clonotype turned up a few times. The rearrangement uses TRBV27 and TRBJ2-7, with 8 bases identical to TRBD1. Germline V gene lookup returns CDR1 MNHEY and CDR2 SMNVEV (reference sequence). J was trimmed by 5 bases and V by 3 bases; bases with no gene match: 6. The length of the CDR3 is 14 residues. CDR3 amino acids: CASSFTGGFHEQYF. In DNA, the CDR3 is TGTGCCAGCAGTTTCACAGGGGGATTCCACGAGCAGTACTTC.

The rearrangement uses TRBV7-3 and TRBJ2-1; 9 bases match TRBD2. The CDR3 runs 18 residues. Germline CDR1 reads SGHTA; CDR2 reads FQGTGA. With 3 bases clipped from V and 0 bases from J, the junction kept 9 bases outside the gene matches. The CDR3 DNA follows: TGTGCCAGCAGCTTGTGGGCTAGCGGGGCAATCTCCTACAATGAGCAGTTCTTC. Protein sequence: CASSLWASGAISYNEQFF.

This clonotype came up a few times. The chain has TRBV13 and TRBJ2-1; no clear D gene. V dropped 8 bases and J dropped 4 bases, with 15 bases sitting between them. Germline assignment: CDR1 PRHDT and CDR2 FYEKMQ (reference sequence). CDR3 length: 14 residues. CDR3 amino acids: CASGPFSNYNEQFF. Written as DNA, the CDR3 is TGTGCCAGCGGCCCGTTCTCAAATTACAATGAGCAGTTCTTC.

This clonotype appeared a few times. This chain links TRBV15 with TRBJ2-5; D possibly matches TRBD1 or TRBD2 (5 bases each). Germline loops: CDR1 LNHNV, CDR2 YYDKDF (reference sequence). The CDR3 is 16 residues long. V shed 1 base and J shed 2 bases, with 14 bases lying between them. The CDR3, as DNA: TGTGCCACCAGCAGAGGGCCCGGGGCCCCACAAGAGACCCAGTACTTC. Encoded protein: CATSRGPGAPQETQYF.

This clonotype occurred a few times. The rearrangement joins TRBV10-3 to TRBJ1-2; no clear D gene. V lost 6 bases and J 4 bases, leaving 12 bases between the germline ends. The CDR3 runs 13 residues. Germline CDR1 ENHRY, CDR2 SYGVKD. The CDR3 nucleotides are TGTGCCATCAGCGACAAGGGAGGCTATGGCTACACCTTC. Translated: CAISDKGGYGYTF.